The 13 T cell receptor beta chains in this list originate from one sample, sequenced in a study of regulatory T cells in long-lasting Graves disease. Stated time point: newly diagnosed GD, antithyroid drugs for less than 3 months. Generation of the TCR library employed RNA extracted from PBMCs. Relying on iRepertoire HTBI primers and Arm-PCR of CDR3 regions, the team built TCR beta libraries. TCRdb reanalysed the multiplex PCR reads using MiXCR and keeps one entry per CDR3 protein. Among about 220,000 distinct CDR3 sequences listed, less than 20% were seen once. These data are also associated with another study on T cells in Graves' hyperthyroidism and ophthalmopathy.

The sample consisted of peripheral blood mononuclear cells (PBMCs), taken at new diagnosis, from a patient treated with antithyroid drugs. Every receptor here comes from a woman in her 30s with Graves disease.

This clonotype showed up many times. At one end the junction does not follow the germline gene, possibly because of a read error. The chain employs TRBV7-9 and TRBJ1-1, with unresolved D. The CDR3 extends over 13 amino acids. Germline values: CDR1 SEHNR, CDR2 FQNEAQ (reference sequence). The CDR3 reads CASSLGVFPEAFF. The CDR3 DNA reads TGTGCCAGCAGCTTAGGGGTGTTCCCTGAGGCTTTCTTT.

Comments on this clonotype: Only one base separates this from a far larger clonotype, so it likely reflects a read error. V gene TRBV12-3 or TRBV12-4 combines with J gene TRBJ2-5; perhaps D is TRBD1 or TRBD2 (7 bases each). TRBJ2-1 explains the end of the DNA better; the J call may be wrong. CDR3 length: 20 residues. CDR3 protein: CASSLALRGGGGWSYNEQFF. CDR3 DNA: TGTGCCAGCAGTTTAGCGCTTCGAGGGGGCGGGGGATGGTCCTACAATGAGCAGTTCTTC.

This sequence joins TRBV7-9 and TRBJ2-2, with 7 bases that match TRBD2. With V trimmed by 2 bases and J by 6 bases, 12 bases remained unmatched. The CDR3 loop spans 17 amino acids. CDR1 is SEHNR and CDR2 is FQNEAQ in the germline V gene (reference sequence). The CDR3 protein is CASSLIPSSGRAGELFF. CDR3 DNA sequence: TGTGCCAGCAGCTTAATTCCCTCTTCGGGGAGGGCCGGGGAGCTGTTTTTT.

Many counts were recorded for this clonotype. V usage is TRBV13 and J usage is TRBJ1-1; D gene ambiguous. Trimming cost V 5 bases and J 1 base, with 11 bases left between them. The CDR3 length is 14 residues. CDR1 and CDR2 from the germline V gene are PRHDT and FYEKMQ (reference sequence). This CDR3 reads CASSNLTPNTEAFF. CDR3 nucleotide sequence: TGTGCCAGCAGCAACTTGACCCCGAACACTGAAGCTTTCTTT. Full variable domain (outside the CDR3, taken from reference TRBV13 and TRBJ1-1): AAGVIQSPRHLIKEKRETATLKCYPIPRHDTVYWYQQGPGQDPQFLISFYEKMQSDKGSIPDRFSAQQFSDYHSELNMSSLELGDSALYFCASSNLTPNTEAFFGQGTRLTVV.

V and J are TRBV5-5 and TRBJ1-2; 12 bases align to TRBD1. The V and J ends lost 4 bases and 3 bases, in that order; junction bases with no gene match: 4. The CDR3 extends over 15 amino acids. The V gene's germline CDR1 is SGHKS and CDR2 YYEKEE (reference sequence). CDR3: CASSRGQGAHYGYTF. CDR3 DNA sequence: TGTGCCAGCAGCCGGGGACAGGGGGCGCACTATGGCTACACCTTC.

The sample holds many counts of this clonotype. This chain connects TRBV10-3 to TRBJ2-7; 9 bases fit TRBD1. Trimming cost V 6 bases and J 7 bases; bases outside gene matches: 13. Germline V gene lookup returns CDR1 ENHRY and CDR2 SYGVKD. This CDR3 comprises 15 residues. The CDR3 DNA reads as TGTGCCATCAGGGGGACACGACAGGGGGGTGGTGAGCAGTACTTC. This encodes CAIRGTRQGGGEQYF.

This clonotype was detected many times. V usage is TRBV12-3 or TRBV12-4 and J usage is TRBJ2-7, with D unclear. V gave up 4 bases and J gave up 1 base, with 14 bases separating them. The CDR3 has 15 amino acids. The CDR3 DNA reads as TGTGCCAGCAGTTCCCAGCGTACGGGTTCCTACGAGCAGTACTTC. It specifies CASSSQRTGSYEQYF.

This clonotype was found many times. V is TRBV2 and J is TRBJ2-4; the match to TRBD1 covers 7 bases. Germline-derived CDR1 and CDR2 are SNHLY and FYNNEI. J lost 0 bases, V lost 7 bases, and 3 bases had no gene match. CDR3 size: 14 residues. The CDR3: CASNYRGAKNIQYF. Written as DNA, the CDR3 is TGTGCCAGCAATTACAGGGGAGCCAAAAACATTCAGTACTTC.

The chain carries TRBV30 and TRBJ1-3; D ambiguous. Germline-derived CDR1 and CDR2 are GTSNPN and SVGIG (reference sequence). CDR3 length equals 13 residues. The V end lost 2 bases, the J end lost 8 bases, and 13 bases lay between the germline ends. Here the CDR3 reads CAWSRVSADTIYF. As DNA, the CDR3 is TGTGCCTGGAGTCGGGTCTCCGCGGACACCATATATTTT.

The chain has TRBV29-1 and TRBJ2-5; 14 bases are shared with TRBD2. Germline loops: CDR1 SQVTM, CDR2 ANQGSEA. The CDR3 length is 20 residues. V was pared by 0 bases and J by 5 bases, with 17 bases of the junction left unmatched. The CDR3 loop is CSVEDKSGGTSGSRGETQYF. The DNA of the CDR3 is TGCAGCGTTGAAGATAAGAGTGGGGGGACTAGCGGGAGTAGAGGGGAGACCCAGTACTTC. The complete variable domain, with remaining parts taken from reference TRBV29-1 and TRBJ2-5, reads SAVISQKPSRDICQRGTSLTIQCQVDSQVTMMFWYRQQPGQSLTLIATANQGSEATYESGFVIDKFPISRPNLTFSTLTVSNMSPEDSSIYLCSVEDKSGGTSGSRGETQYFGPGTRLLVL.

Only one count was recorded for this clonotype. With only one base between it and a far larger clone, this is likely a read error. V usage is TRBV6-5 and J usage is TRBJ1-2, with unresolved D. The CDR3 has 15 residues. The germline CDR1 and CDR2 sequences are MNHEY and SVGAGI. V lost 6 bases to trimming and J lost 4 bases, with 18 bases between them. Written as DNA, the CDR3 is TGTGCCAGCAGCCAACGGGGAGGGATTGTCTATGGCTACACCTTC. Protein: CASSQRGGIVYGYTF.

This clonotype was recorded many times. V gene TRBV6-2 or TRBV6-3 combines with J gene TRBJ1-2, with 7 nucleotides matching TRBD1. CDR1 MNHEY and CDR2 SVGEGT come from the germline V gene. J lost 4 bases, V lost 5 bases, and 7 bases had no gene match. CDR3 length: 14 amino acids. This chain's CDR3 is CASSETGASYGYTF. The CDR3 DNA is TGTGCCAGCAGTGAAACAGGGGCCTCCTATGGCTACACCTTC.

Many counts were recorded for this clonotype. The CDR3 DNA sequence: TGCGCCAGCTCACCGGGGGTAGGATACAATGAGCAGTTCTTC. Protein sequence: CASSPGVGYNEQFF. The chain is built from TRBV5-1 and TRBJ2-1; D possibly corresponds to TRBD2 (6 bases). CDR3 size: 14 residues. Trimming left V 7 bases short and J 4 bases short, with 15 bases between. CDR1 is SGHRS and CDR2 is YFSETQ in the germline V gene.